Below are 5 T cell receptor beta chains sequenced from a single sample in a study of cytomegalovirus exposure and HLA in healthy donors. In the PCR, 60 Vbeta and 13 Jbeta primers were used. The table came from immunoSEQ multiplex PCR; TCRdb's copy has only in-frame clones and leaves some out. The sample yields about 120,000 clones, 80% to 90% seen once. Input material: PBMCs. The receptors here all came from a male donor in good health and CMV-seropositive.

In this sample, this clone turned up a few times. V gene TRBV28 combines with J gene TRBJ1-2; D is unclear. The CDR3 totals 13 residues. V lost 2 bases, J lost 4 bases, and 8 bases lay in between. The germline V gene has CDR1 MDHEN and CDR2 SYDVKM. The CDR3 loop is CASSLNPIYGYTF. For the CDR3, the DNA is TGTGCCAGCAGTTTAAACCCTATCTATGGCTACACCTTC.

Only a few counts were recorded for this clone. The genes are TRBV29-1 and TRBJ2-5, with D possibly being TRBD2 (6 bases). In germline, CDR1 is SQVTM, CDR2 ANQGSEA. V gave up 0 bases and J gave up 4 bases, with 9 bases separating them. The CDR3 is made up of 13 amino acids. This chain's CDR3 is CSVEDGAGETQYF. The CDR3 DNA follows: TGCAGCGTTGAAGACGGAGCGGGAGAGACCCAGTACTTC.

This rearrangement joins TRBV7-9 to TRBJ1-2; D possibly corresponds to TRBD1 (5 bases). The V gene's germline CDR1 is SEHNR and CDR2 FQNEAQ (reference sequence). V shed 1 base and J shed 0 bases, with 18 bases lying between them. The CDR3 consists of 18 residues. CDR3 sequence reads: CASSLVGQTGAPNYGYTF. DNA of the CDR3: TGTGCCAGCAGCTTAGTAGGCCAAACAGGAGCACCTAACTATGGCTACACCTTC.

This chain links TRBV7-9 with TRBJ2-7; D ambiguous. V lost 3 bases, J lost 3 bases, and 3 bases lay in between. CDR3 length equals 11 residues. CDR1 is SEHNR and CDR2 is FQNEAQ in the germline V gene (reference sequence). CDR3 loop: CASSFNYEQYF. The CDR3 nucleotides are TGTGCCAGCAGCTTCAACTACGAGCAGTACTTC. Full variable domain (rest looked up from reference TRBV7-9 and TRBJ2-7): DTGVSQNPRHKITKRGQNVTFRCDPISEHNRLYWYRQTLGQGPEFLTYFQNEAQLEKSRLLSDRFSAERPKGSFSTLEIQRTEQGDSAMYLCASSFNYEQYFGPGTRLTVT.

The gene calls are TRBV9 and TRBJ2-3; 8 nucleotides match TRBD1. The CDR3 length is 15 residues. Losses at the gene ends were 3 bases for V and 2 bases for J; bases not matched to a gene: 5. Germline values: CDR1 SGDLS, CDR2 YYNGEE. CDR3 sequence (DNA): TGTGCCAGCAGCGCGACAGGGGTTCCCACAGATACGCAGTATTTT. It codes for CASSATGVPTDTQYF.